This T cell receptor (beta chain) is from a study of blood T cell repertoires in COVID-19. The CDR3 spans 16 residues. From germline, CDR1 is SGHNT and CDR2 YYREEE (reference sequence). V was clipped by 0 bases and J by 3 bases, with 13 bases between them. This table comes from immunoSEQ multiplex PCR, and its TCRdb copy is limited to in-frame clones, with some not included. The data contain hundreds of thousands of clones, 85% to 90% of them seen just once; the ten biggest clones take up about 8%. The V gene is TRBV5-4, the J gene TRBJ2-1, with D possibly TRBD1 on 5 matching bases. The receptor was derived from a woman aged 50 to 60 with COVID-19, enrolled during active disease. Sequences were obtained from peripheral blood. In DNA, the CDR3 is TGTGCCAGCAGCTTGGAGGGGCCATACTTCTACAATGAGCAGTTCTTC. Protein product: CASSLEGPYFYNEQFF.